The sample holds a few counts of the clone carrying this T cell receptor beta chain. Its antigen remains unknown. These data are taken from a study of radiation and T cells in renal cell carcinoma. Whole-study findings and limits: Top tumor clonotypes rose in blood 2 weeks post-radiation, then contracted.

The J segment lost 7 bases and the V segment lost 4 bases, leaving 4 bases of the junction unmatched. Germline V gene sequence: CDR1 SGHNT, CDR2 YYREEE (reference sequence). This CDR3 spans 14 amino acids. Clones were read by immunoSEQ multiplex PCR, and TCRdb kept only the in-frame ones, dropping some. The data contain roughly 130,000 clones, approximately 90% of them singletons. Stated time point: blood 2 weeks post-SBRT. Treatment meaning: 15 Gy SBRT to primary tumor, nephrectomy 4 weeks later. Serial blood draws occurred at baseline and 2 and 4 weeks post-SBRT. Clear cell pathology was present in this patient's renal cell carcinoma.

This receptor was taken from a woman aged 70-85 years with renal cell carcinoma. The sample here was blood, taken from a patient whose treatment included radiotherapy and nephrectomy. The chain combines TRBV5-4 with TRBJ1-4; 10 positions match TRBD1. CDR3 protein: CASSRRDRGEKLFF. In DNA form, the CDR3 reads TGTGCCAGCAGCCGCCGGGACAGGGGTGAAAAACTGTTTTTT.